A selection of T cell receptor beta chains follows, all from one sample in a study of T cell responses to AZD1222 COVID-19 vaccine. Profiled with immunoSEQ multiplex PCR; TCRdb holds only in-frame clones, not every one. This sample has more than 95,000 clones, with 70% to 90% found just once. This specimen was peripheral blood, taken on day 0 of AZD1222 vaccination. These receptors came from an adult in good health. Both conserved end residues are part of each CDR3. The D gene is left open where the match is weak. Size is stated for part of the rows, as once, few or many counts, or as a class when the clone is expanded.

V gene	J gene	D gene	clone size	CDR3 protein	CDR3 DNA
TRBV14	TRBJ1-1	NA	NA	CASSQAGFVNTEAFF	TGTGCCAGCAGCCAAGCGGGGTTTGTGAACACTGAAGCTTTCTTT
TRBV5-1	TRBJ1-4	TRBD1	NA	CASSWGTEGYEKLFF	TGCGCCAGCAGCTGGGGGACAGAGGGTTATGAAAAACTGTTTTTT
TRBV14	TRBJ1-2	NA	NA	CASSQGYGYTF	TGTGCCAGCAGCCAGGGGTATGGCTACACCTTC
TRBV5-1	TRBJ2-1	TRBD1	NA	CASSFGDRDNEQFF	TGCGCCAGCAGCTTCGGGGACAGGGACAATGAGCAGTTCTTC
TRBV7-6	TRBJ1-1	NA	NA	CASSAKEANTEAFF	TGTGCCAGCAGCGCCAAGGAGGCGAACACTGAAGCTTTCTTT
TRBV10-3	TRBJ2-1	NA	NA	CAISVAGPGDNEQFF	TGTGCCATCAGTGTTGCGGGGCCAGGCGATAATGAGCAGTTCTTC
TRBV2	TRBJ1-2	TRBD1	NA	CASSDADRAINYGYTF	TGTGCCAGCAGTGACGCCGACAGGGCTATTAACTATGGCTACACCTTC
TRBV5-1	TRBJ2-7	TRBD2	NA	CASSLEAGGDKTTYEQYF	TGCGCCAGCAGCTTGGAGGCGGGGGGTGACAAAACCACCTACGAGCAGTACTTC
TRBV7-9	TRBJ2-1	TRBD1	once	CASSLDPRGLDNEQFF	TGTGCCAGCAGCTTAGACCCCAGGGGGCTCGACAATGAGCAGTTCTTC
TRBV20-1	TRBJ2-1	TRBD2	NA	CSASSGTSGGVNEQFF	TGCAGTGCTAGTTCCGGGACTAGCGGGGGAGTCAATGAGCAGTTCTTC
TRBV7-9	TRBJ1-4	NA	NA	CASSLASTNEKLFF	TGTGCCAGCAGCTTAGCCAGCACTAATGAAAAACTGTTTTTT
TRBV5-1	TRBJ1-1	TRBD1	NA	CASSLRTGRVTEAFF	TGCGCCAGCAGCTTGAGGACAGGGCGGGTCACTGAAGCTTTCTTT
TRBV6-1	TRBJ1-1	NA	NA	CASSYLDLDTEAFF	TGTGCCAGCAGTTATTTGGACCTGGACACTGAAGCTTTCTTT
TRBV7-6	TRBJ2-3	NA	NA	CASSLPDSDTQYF	TGTGCCAGCAGCTTACCCGACTCAGATACGCAGTATTTT
TRBV11-1	TRBJ1-2	TRBD1	NA	CASSFDRGRNYGYTF	TGTGCCAGCAGCTTCGACAGGGGGCGCAACTATGGCTACACCTTC
TRBV18	TRBJ2-3	NA	NA	CASSRDTHDTDTQYF	TGTGCCAGCTCAAGGGACACCCACGACACAGATACGCAGTATTTT
TRBV2	TRBJ1-3	NA	NA	CASNRERNTIYF	TGTGCCAGCAACAGGGAAAGAAACACCATATATTTT
TRBV6-5	TRBJ2-1	NA	NA	CASSSSSHEQFF	TGTGCCAGCAGTTCCTCTTCCCATGAGCAGTTCTTC
TRBV5-1	TRBJ2-3	TRBD1	once	CASSLDASGQATDTQYF	TGCGCCAGCAGCCTTGATGCCTCCGGACAGGCCACAGATACGCAGTATTTT
TRBV6-5	TRBJ1-4	NA	NA	CASSYAGPGEKLFF	TGTGCCAGCAGTTACGCAGGGCCGGGGGAAAAACTGTTTTTT
TRBV19	TRBJ1-1	NA	NA	CASSIIQETEAFF	TGTGCCAGTAGTATTATACAGGAGACTGAAGCTTTCTTT
TRBV27	TRBJ2-1	NA	NA	CASSFQGYREQFF	TGTGCCAGCAGTTTCCAGGGTTATCGTGAGCAGTTCTTC
TRBV10-3	TRBJ1-4	NA	NA	CAISERQENEKLFF	TGTGCCATCAGTGAGCGACAGGAGAATGAAAAACTGTTTTTT
TRBV5-1	TRBJ1-1	NA	once	CASREGRTEAFF	TGCGCCAGCAGAGAGGGTCGAACTGAAGCTTTCTTT
TRBV2	TRBJ1-5	NA	once	CASRSDSFSNQPQHF	TGTGCCAGCAGGTCCGACAGTTTTAGCAATCAGCCCCAGCATTTT
TRBV27	TRBJ1-5	NA	NA	CASSLLGGNQPQHF	TGTGCCAGCAGTTTATTGGGAGGCAATCAGCCCCAGCATTTT
TRBV13	TRBJ1-2	NA	NA	CASSLRRDYGYTF	TGTGCCAGCAGCCTCCGAAGGGACTATGGCTACACCTTC
TRBV4-1	TRBJ2-5	NA	once	CASSQEGSQETQYF	TGCGCCAGCAGCCAAGAGGGAAGTCAAGAGACCCAGTACTTC
TRBV7-8	TRBJ2-2	NA	NA	CASSLGGGGELFF	TGTGCCAGCAGCTTAGGAGGCGGCGGGGAGCTGTTTTTT
TRBV4-1	TRBJ1-5	NA	NA	CASSQARGDRPQHF	TGCGCCAGCAGCCAAGCTAGGGGGGATAGACCCCAGCATTTT
TRBV7-6	TRBJ2-1	TRBD2	NA	CASSSPGLVFNEQFF	TGTGCCAGCAGCTCTCCGGGACTAGTGTTCAATGAGCAGTTCTTC
TRBV29-1	TRBJ2-6	NA	NA	CSVELGTSGANVLTF	TGCAGCGTTGAACTGGGGACCTCTGGGGCCAACGTCCTGACTTTC
TRBV2	TRBJ2-5	NA	NA	CASSVLRGGEETQYF	TGTGCCAGCAGTGTATTGCGGGGAGGAGAAGAGACCCAGTACTTC
TRBV5-6	TRBJ2-5	NA	NA	CASSFGIDQETQYF	TGTGCCAGCAGCTTTGGGATAGACCAAGAGACCCAGTACTTC
TRBV18	TRBJ1-1	NA	NA	CASCQEEMNTEAFF	TGTGCCAGCTGCCAGGAGGAGATGAACACTGAAGCTTTCTTT
TRBV13	TRBJ2-7	NA	NA	CASSLERYEQYF	TGTGCCAGCAGCTTAGAACGCTACGAGCAGTACTTC
TRBV3-1/TRBV3-2	TRBJ1-5	NA	NA	CASSQVQNQPQHF	TGTGCCAGCAGCCAAGTTCAGAATCAGCCCCAGCATTTT
TRBV6-5	TRBJ1-3	NA	NA	CATTDRGGNTIYF	TGTGCCACCACAGACCGGGGGGGAAACACCATATATTTT
TRBV27	TRBJ2-2	NA	NA	CASSLLGTGELFF	TGTGCCAGCAGTTTATTGGGGACCGGGGAGCTGTTTTTT
TRBV11-2	TRBJ2-1	NA	NA	CASSFVGNEQFF	TGTGCCAGCAGCTTCGTCGGGAATGAGCAGTTCTTC
TRBV7-9	TRBJ1-1	NA	NA	CASSIRESLGEAFF	TGTGCCAGCAGCATCAGGGAATCCCTCGGTGAAGCTTTCTTT